This T cell receptor (beta chain) was recovered during a study of blood T cells in healthy people across ages. Study-level findings and limits: Roughly linearly, TCR beta diversity per million T cells fell as age increased.

At least 6.5 million PBMCs were isolated per sample. On this clonotype: The antigen is undetermined.

Next came a second PCR, run for about 7 to 12 cycles, which used a sample-barcoded 5' primer along with a J-beta primer mix. Using its own MiXCR run on the 5' RACE reads, TCRdb lists one record per CDR3 protein. The top ten hold over 10% of the sample, which has approximately 810,000 distinct CDR3 sequences, about 36% seen once. Trimming cost V 3 bases and J 3 bases, with 5 bases left between them. Looked up from germline, CDR1 is MNHEY and CDR2 is SVGEGT. The CDR3 contains 12 residues. The chain couples TRBV6-2 or TRBV6-3 to TRBJ2-5; D uncertain. This receptor was obtained from a man between 18 and 35 years old in good health. The sequenced material came from blood. CDR3 in DNA: TGTGCCAGCAGTTATTTCAAAGAGACCCAGTACTTC. Residues: CASSYFKETQYF.